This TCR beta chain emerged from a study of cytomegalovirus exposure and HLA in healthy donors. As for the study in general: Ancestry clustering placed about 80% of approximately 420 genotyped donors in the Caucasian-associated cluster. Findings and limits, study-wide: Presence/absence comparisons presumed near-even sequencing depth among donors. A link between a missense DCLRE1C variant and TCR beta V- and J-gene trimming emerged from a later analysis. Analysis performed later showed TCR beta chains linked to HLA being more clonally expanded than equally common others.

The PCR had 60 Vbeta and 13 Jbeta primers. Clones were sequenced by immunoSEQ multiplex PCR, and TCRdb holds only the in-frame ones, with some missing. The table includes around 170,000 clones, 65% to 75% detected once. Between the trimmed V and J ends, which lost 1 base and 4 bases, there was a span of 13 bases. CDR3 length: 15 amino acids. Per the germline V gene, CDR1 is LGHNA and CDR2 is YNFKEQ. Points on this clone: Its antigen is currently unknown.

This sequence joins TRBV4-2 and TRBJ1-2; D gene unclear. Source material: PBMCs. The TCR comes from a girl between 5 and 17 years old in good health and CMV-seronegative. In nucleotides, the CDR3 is TGTGCCAGCAGCCAAGTGTCTGGAGGTAGCTATGGCTACACCTTC. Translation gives CASSQVSGGSYGYTF.